Listed here are 19 T cell receptor beta chains from one sample, sequenced in a study of vaccination effects on CD4 cells after COVID-19. The data were produced by immunoSEQ multiplex PCR, yet TCRdb's version contains in-frame clones alone and is incomplete. The data hold tens of thousands of clones, with around three quarters observed a single time. At the end of around 11 days of culture, CD4+ T cells were isolated. The person was diagnosed with PCR-confirmed SARS-CoV-2 infection between March and December 2020. Vaccine administered to participants consisted of two doses of either BNT162b2 or mRNA-1273. No antigens are known for them. Sequenced here: CD4+ T cells from PBMCs cultured without peptide, sampled after COVID-19 vaccination. Receptors originate from a human donor who had a prior SARS-CoV-2 infection.

This clone was detected only once. V and J are TRBV19 and TRBJ2-1; TRBD1 might be the D (6 bases). Germline CDR1 reads LNHDA; CDR2 reads SQIVND (reference sequence). The length of the CDR3 is 15 residues. Between the trimmed V and J ends, which lost 4 bases and 6 bases, there was a span of 16 bases. In DNA form, the CDR3 reads TGTGCCAGTAGTAAACGACCCCAGGGGCTCAATGAGCAGTTCTTC. Translated: CASSKRPQGLNEQFF.

A word on this clone: One junction end disagrees with the germline gene, perhaps due to a read error. In DNA, the CDR3 is TGTGCCACCAGTGACAGGGGGAGCTCCTACGAGCAGTACTTC. It is translated as CATSDRGSSYEQYF. The rearrangement joins TRBV2 to TRBJ2-7, with 9 bases that match TRBD1. Germline lookup yields CDR1 SNHLY and CDR2 FYNNEI. CDR3 length: 14 residues.

V gene TRBV19 combines with J gene TRBJ1-5; D remains ambiguous. Germline V gene data show CDR1 as LNHDA and CDR2 as SQIVND (reference sequence). The CDR3 covers 13 residues. Trimming cost V 3 bases and J 7 bases, with 10 bases left between them. For the CDR3, the DNA is TGTGCCAGTAGTATTATGGGGTCCCAGCCCCAGCATTTT. Amino acid sequence: CASSIMGSQPQHF.

V is TRBV19 and J is TRBJ1-5, with a weak D call TRBD1 (6 bases). The V gene lost 7 bases and the J gene lost 4 bases, with 17 bases spanning the gap. From germline, CDR1 is LNHDA and CDR2 SQIVND (reference sequence). The CDR3 spans 15 residues. In nucleotides, the CDR3 is TGTGCCAGTACGCAGGGGCTCAACCTAAATCAGCCCCAGCATTTT. This gives the protein CASTQGLNLNQPQHF.

CDR3 region: CAWSFRTRDLSEAFF. CDR3 sequence (DNA): TGTGCCTGGAGTTTCCGGACGCGGGACCTTTCTGAAGCTTTCTTT. The V and J genes are TRBV30 and TRBJ1-1, with D possibly matching TRBD1 (5 bases). Trimming left V 2 bases short and J 6 bases short, with 19 bases between. In germline, CDR1 is GTSNPN, CDR2 SVGIG (reference sequence). The CDR3 extends over 15 amino acids.

The chain links TRBV19 to TRBJ2-3; TRBD2 agrees at 7 bases. This CDR3 contains 14 residues. J was trimmed by 2 bases and V by 5 bases; bases with no gene match: 4. The germline V gene encodes CDR1 LNHDA and CDR2 SQIVND (reference sequence). CDR3 sequence (DNA): TGTGCCAGTAGTGTCGCGGGGGACACAGATACGCAGTATTTT. This sequence encodes CASSVAGDTDTQYF.

This clone came up a few times. V usage is TRBV7-6 and J usage is TRBJ2-1; either TRBD1 or TRBD2 may supply D (5 bases each). There are 14 residues in the CDR3. In germline, CDR1 is SGHVS, CDR2 FNYEAQ. V lost 0 bases to trimming and J lost 7 bases, with 10 bases between them. The CDR3 loop reads CASSLAWGKNEQFF. The DNA for the CDR3 is TGTGCCAGCAGCTTAGCGTGGGGGAAGAATGAGCAGTTCTTC.

V gene TRBV5-6 combines with J gene TRBJ2-1; the D is unclear. V shed 4 bases and J shed 2 bases, with 13 bases lying between them. The CDR3 contains 15 residues. CDR1 is SGHDT, CDR2 YYEEEE, per germline. As DNA, the CDR3 is TGTGCCAGCAGCCCGCCCCGGGTTACCTACAATGAGCAGTTCTTC. Amino acid sequence: CASSPPRVTYNEQFF.

V gene TRBV3-1 (or the pseudogene TRBV3-2) combines with J gene TRBJ1-4, with 7 positions matching TRBD1. V was pared by 5 bases and J by 2 bases, with 8 bases of the junction left unmatched. The CDR3 spans 16 residues. The germline CDR1 and CDR2 sequences are LGHDT and YNNKEL (reference sequence). CDR3 DNA: TGTGCCAGCAGCTCAACGACAGGGTTCACTAATGAAAAACTGTTTTTT. It translates to CASSSTTGFTNEKLFF.

The gene calls are TRBV7-2 and TRBJ2-7; 7 bases line up with TRBD2. Germline-derived CDR1 and CDR2 are SGHTA and FQGNSA. The CDR3 consists of 12 residues. Losses at the gene ends were 4 bases for V and 7 bases for J; bases not matched to a gene: 4. The CDR3 DNA follows: TGTGCCAGCAGCTCCGGGGGGTGGGAGCAGTACTTC. It codes for CASSSGGWEQYF.

This clone was seen a few times. The V and J genes are TRBV5-1 and TRBJ2-7; the match to TRBD2 covers 10 bases. CDR1 and CDR2 (germline): SGHRS, YFSETQ. The junction had 7 bases not matched to a gene; V was cut back by 0 bases and J by 4 bases. This CDR3 comprises 16 residues. CDR3 loop: CASSLGASGSLYEQYF. DNA of the CDR3: TGCGCCAGCAGCTTGGGTGCTAGCGGGAGTTTGTACGAGCAGTACTTC.

This clone was counted a single time. This sequence joins TRBV23-1 and TRBJ1-2, with 7 bases that match TRBD1. TRBV23-1 is known as an ORF, though its function is uncertain. The V gene end was trimmed by 4 bases and the J gene end by 8 bases; junction bases not matched to a gene: 7. CDR3 length equals 13 residues. The CDR3 DNA sequence: TGCGCCAGCAGTCCAAGGGGCAGGGGGGGCTACACCTTC. Protein: CASSPRGRGGYTF.

The V and J genes are TRBV11-2 and TRBJ2-2; D is unresolved. The CDR3 totals 13 residues. The germline CDR1 and CDR2 sequences are SGHAT and FQNNGV. The V end lost 0 bases, the J end lost 6 bases, and 5 bases lay between the germline ends. The DNA for the CDR3 is TGTGCCAGCAGCTTAGAGTGGGCCGGGGAGCTGTTTTTT. It translates to CASSLEWAGELFF.

Only a few counts were recorded for this clone. The rearrangement joins TRBV7-9 to TRBJ1-5, with unresolved D. This CDR3 is 14 amino acids long. Germline CDR1 and CDR2: SEHNR and FQNEAQ (reference sequence). The V gene lost 5 bases and the J gene lost 7 bases, with 15 bases spanning the gap. In nucleotides, the CDR3 is TGTGCCAGCAGCCACGAGACGCCGGGGCAGCCCCAGCATTTT. Its protein is CASSHETPGQPQHF.

The J gene is TRBJ2-7, the V gene TRBV9; D may be TRBD1 (6 bases). Trimming cost V 6 bases and J 2 bases, with 15 bases left between them. CDR1 is SGDLS and CDR2 is YYNGEE in the germline V gene. The CDR3 length is 14 residues. CDR3 DNA: TGTGCCAGCAACCAGGGGTCGACTGCCTACGAGCAGTACTTC. Protein sequence: CASNQGSTAYEQYF.

The chain is built from TRBV11-2 and TRBJ1-5, with D unclear. There are 15 residues in the CDR3. V shed 3 bases and J shed 3 bases, with 12 bases lying between them. Germline V lookup: CDR1 SGHAT, CDR2 FQNNGV. CDR3 in DNA: TGTGCCAGCAGCTTGTCAGCGAAGTACAATCAGCCCCAGCATTTT. Translating it yields CASSLSAKYNQPQHF.

V gene TRBV7-9 combines with J gene TRBJ2-1, with TRBD2 matching over 11 bases. Germline CDR1 SEHNR, CDR2 FQNEAQ (reference sequence). Trimming cost V 3 bases and J 5 bases; bases outside gene matches: 12. This CDR3 has 18 residues. This CDR3 is CASSFSVTSGSENNEQFF. CDR3 in DNA: TGTGCCAGCAGCTTTTCTGTTACTAGCGGGAGTGAAAACAATGAGCAGTTCTTC.

The chain couples TRBV3-1 (or the pseudogene TRBV3-2) to TRBJ1-2; D is unclear. The V end was cut by 4 bases, the J end by 8 bases, with 14 bases between. The CDR3 sequence is 13 residues long. CDR1 and CDR2 from the germline V gene are LGHDT and YNNKEL (reference sequence). Here the CDR3 DNA reads TGTGCCAGCAGCCGGGCCGAAAGTGGGGGCTACACCTTC. Its translation: CASSRAESGGYTF.

This chain connects TRBV3-1 (or the pseudogene TRBV3-2) to TRBJ2-7, with D tentatively TRBD1 (5 bases). The CDR3 spans 13 residues. V was pared by 4 bases and J by 7 bases, with 14 bases between. Germline CDR1 is LGHDT and CDR2 is YNNKEL (reference sequence). CDR3: CASSRTGSAEQYF. The DNA of the CDR3 is TGTGCCAGCAGCCGAACAGGATCGGCGGAGCAGTACTTC.